This T cell receptor beta chain was recovered during a study of blood T cell repertoires in COVID-19. Overall study context: The United States, Italy and Spain provided the acute and convalescent COVID-19 samples. Sources were T cells, B-cell-depleted T cells, or PBMCs; the material itself was cDNA or gDNA.

V lost 0 bases, J lost 6 bases, and 8 bases stayed unmatched. Per the germline V gene, CDR1 is MNHNS and CDR2 is SASEGT. The CDR3 loop spans 16 amino acids. As handled by the study authors: The assay estimated nucleated cells by amplifying reference gene primers. Clones were sequenced by immunoSEQ multiplex PCR, and TCRdb holds only the in-frame ones, with some missing. D and trimming were read from the DNA, whereas the V and J calls and clone size are those reported in that table. The sample includes 250,000 or so clones, 84% seen only once; the top ten take about 1.5%. The sequence was collected from a woman in her thirties or forties who had recovered from COVID-19. Sequenced input: peripheral blood. The rearrangement joins TRBV6-1 to TRBJ2-1; the match to TRBD2 covers 7 bases. This CDR3 reads CASSEALGGGSNEQFF. The CDR3, as DNA: TGTGCCAGCAGTGAAGCCCTAGGCGGGGGAAGCAATGAGCAGTTCTTC.